This T cell receptor beta chain is drawn from a study of shared clonotypes between healthy human individuals. Study outcomes and limitations: Donor scarcity curtailed the genetic and exposure-history diversity represented herein.

Data came from immunoSEQ multiplex PCR; TCRdb stores just in-frame clones and leaves some out. The table has 2 million to 2.5 million clones, more than 80% seen once. The donors were adults (healthy and HIV-negative) with no recent acute infections or vaccinations. In germline, CDR1 is SEHNR, CDR2 FQNEAQ (reference sequence). The CDR3 totals 14 residues. V was pared by 2 bases and J by 4 bases, with 10 bases between. As regards this clone: Its antigen is not known.

This sequence originates from a man aged 18 to 29 in good health. Some clones in this sample may be carry-over from other donors' samples. V gene TRBV7-9 combines with J gene TRBJ2-3, with unresolved D. Sequenced sample: naive CD4+ T cells from PBMCs. Stated subset: CD45RA+ positively selected. The CDR3 sequence is CASSLSPGSDTQYF. DNA for the CDR3: TGTGCCAGCAGCTTATCTCCAGGTTCAGATACGCAGTATTTT.